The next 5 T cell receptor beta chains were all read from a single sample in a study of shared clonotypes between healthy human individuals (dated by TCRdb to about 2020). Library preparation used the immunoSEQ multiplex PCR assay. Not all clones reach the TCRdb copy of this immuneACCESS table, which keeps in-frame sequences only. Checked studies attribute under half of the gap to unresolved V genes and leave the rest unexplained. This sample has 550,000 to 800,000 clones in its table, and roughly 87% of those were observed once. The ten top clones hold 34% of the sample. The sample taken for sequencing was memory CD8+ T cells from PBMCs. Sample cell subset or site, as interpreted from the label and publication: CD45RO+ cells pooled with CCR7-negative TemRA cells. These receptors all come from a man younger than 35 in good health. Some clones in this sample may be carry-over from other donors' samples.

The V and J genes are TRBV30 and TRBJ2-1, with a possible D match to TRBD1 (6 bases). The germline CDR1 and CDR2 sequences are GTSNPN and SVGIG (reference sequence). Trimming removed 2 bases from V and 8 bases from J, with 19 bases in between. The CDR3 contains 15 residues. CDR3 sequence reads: CAWSPTGSLLDEQFF. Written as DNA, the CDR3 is TGTGCCTGGAGTCCAACAGGGTCCCTTTTGGATGAGCAGTTCTTC.

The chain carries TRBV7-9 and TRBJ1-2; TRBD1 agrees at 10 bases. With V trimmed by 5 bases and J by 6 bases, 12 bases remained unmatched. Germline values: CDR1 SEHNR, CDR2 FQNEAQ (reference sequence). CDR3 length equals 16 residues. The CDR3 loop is CASSPRDRGRGDGYTF. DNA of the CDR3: TGTGCCAGCAGCCCCCGGGACAGGGGACGAGGGGATGGCTACACCTTC.

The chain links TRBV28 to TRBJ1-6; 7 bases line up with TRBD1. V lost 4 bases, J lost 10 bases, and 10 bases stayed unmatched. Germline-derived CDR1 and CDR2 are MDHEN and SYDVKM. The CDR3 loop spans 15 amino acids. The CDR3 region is CASSYLTGHPSPLHF. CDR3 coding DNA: TGTGCCAGCAGTTACTTGACAGGGCACCCCTCACCCCTCCACTTT. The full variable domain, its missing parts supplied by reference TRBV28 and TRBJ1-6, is DVKVTQSSRYLVKRTGEKVFLECVQDMDHENMFWYRQDPGLGLRLIYFSYDVKMKEKGDIPEGYSVSREKKERFSLILESASTNQTSMYLCASSYLTGHPSPLHFGNGTRLTVT.

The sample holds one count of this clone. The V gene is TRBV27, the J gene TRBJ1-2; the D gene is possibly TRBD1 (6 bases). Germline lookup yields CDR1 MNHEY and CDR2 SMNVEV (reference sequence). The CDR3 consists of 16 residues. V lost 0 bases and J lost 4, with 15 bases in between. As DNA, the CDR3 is TGTGCCAGCAGTTTATCGTTCGGGGGGCCCACCTATGGCTACACCTTC. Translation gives CASSLSFGGPTYGYTF.

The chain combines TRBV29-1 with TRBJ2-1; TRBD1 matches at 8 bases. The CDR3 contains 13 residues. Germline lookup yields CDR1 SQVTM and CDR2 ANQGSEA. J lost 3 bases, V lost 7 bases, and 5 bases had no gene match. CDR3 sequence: CSGHRGNYNEQFF. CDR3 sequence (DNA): TGCAGCGGGCACAGGGGGAACTACAATGAGCAGTTCTTC.